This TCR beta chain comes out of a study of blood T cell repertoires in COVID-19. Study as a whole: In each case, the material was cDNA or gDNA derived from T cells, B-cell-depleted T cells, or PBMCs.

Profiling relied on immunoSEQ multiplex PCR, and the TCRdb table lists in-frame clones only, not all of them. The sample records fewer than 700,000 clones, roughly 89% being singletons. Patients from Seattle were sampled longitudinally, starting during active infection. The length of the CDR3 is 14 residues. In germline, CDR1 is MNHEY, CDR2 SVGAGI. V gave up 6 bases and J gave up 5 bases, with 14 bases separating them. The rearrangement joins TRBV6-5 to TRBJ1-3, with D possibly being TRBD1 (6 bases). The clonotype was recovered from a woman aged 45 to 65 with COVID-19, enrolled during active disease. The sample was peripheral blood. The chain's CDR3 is CASSAGTSRNTIYF. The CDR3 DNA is TGTGCCAGCAGCGCTGGGACATCGCGAAACACCATATATTTT.